This T cell receptor beta chain came from a study of T cells in women clearing cervical HPV infection. Assay: immunoSEQ multiplex PCR; the TCRdb copy retains only in-frame clones and omits some. The listing contains roughly 22,000 clones. Study-wide results and limits: Cases carried less TRBV6-7 than controls: roughly 0.12% versus 0.17%.

The CDR3 is 16 residues long. The germline V gene encodes CDR1 WNHNN and CDR2 SYGVQD (reference sequence). V gave up 0 bases and J gave up 1 base, with 10 bases separating them. Cervical HPV DNA detected by MY09/MY11 PCR, typed by dot-blot. On this clone itself: Its antigen remains unidentified. From the germline J gene comes the end of the CDR3, since the read stops 3 residues before it.

The TCR comes from a woman between 18 and 70 years old with a cervical HPV16 infection that either progressed to CIN3+ or cleared (not recorded which). Sequencing input: blood buffy coat. The rearrangement uses TRBV10-1 and TRBJ2-1; possible D gene TRBD2, 7 bases. The CDR3 region is CASSESRGRSYNEQFF. The CDR3 DNA, read in part, is TGCGCCAGCAGTGAGTCGCGGGGGCGATCCTACAATGAG.